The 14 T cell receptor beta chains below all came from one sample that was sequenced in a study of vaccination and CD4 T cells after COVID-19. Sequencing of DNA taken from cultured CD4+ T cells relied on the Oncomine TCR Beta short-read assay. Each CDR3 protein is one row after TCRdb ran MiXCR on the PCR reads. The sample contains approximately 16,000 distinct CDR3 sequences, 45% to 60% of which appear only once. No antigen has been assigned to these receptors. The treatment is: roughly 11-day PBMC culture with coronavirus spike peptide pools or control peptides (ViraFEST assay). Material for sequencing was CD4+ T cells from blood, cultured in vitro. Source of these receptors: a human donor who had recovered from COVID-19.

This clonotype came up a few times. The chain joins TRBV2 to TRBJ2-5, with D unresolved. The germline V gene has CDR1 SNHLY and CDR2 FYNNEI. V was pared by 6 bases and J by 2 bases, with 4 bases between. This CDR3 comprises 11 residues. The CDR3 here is CASRLQETQYF. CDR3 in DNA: TGTGCCAGCAGGCTACAAGAGACCCAGTACTTC.

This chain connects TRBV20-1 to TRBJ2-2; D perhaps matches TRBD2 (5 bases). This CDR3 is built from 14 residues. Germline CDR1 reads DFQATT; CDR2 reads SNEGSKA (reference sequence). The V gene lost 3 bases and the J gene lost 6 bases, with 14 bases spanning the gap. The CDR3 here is CSARAGGSAGELFF. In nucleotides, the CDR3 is TGCAGTGCTAGGGCCGGAGGCTCGGCCGGGGAGCTGTTTTTT.

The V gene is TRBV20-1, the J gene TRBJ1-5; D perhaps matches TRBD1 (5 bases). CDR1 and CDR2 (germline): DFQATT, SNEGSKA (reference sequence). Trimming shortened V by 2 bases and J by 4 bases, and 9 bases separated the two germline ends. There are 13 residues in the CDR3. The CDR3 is CSARTGPNQPQHF. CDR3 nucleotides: TGCAGTGCTAGAACAGGACCAAATCAGCCCCAGCATTTT.

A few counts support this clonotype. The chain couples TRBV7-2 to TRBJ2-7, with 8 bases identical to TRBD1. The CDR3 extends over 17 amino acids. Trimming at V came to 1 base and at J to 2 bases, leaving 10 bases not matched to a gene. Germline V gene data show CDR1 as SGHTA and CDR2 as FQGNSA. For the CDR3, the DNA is TGTGCCAGCAGCTTAGGCAGGGGGCACCATATACCCTACGAGCAGTACTTC. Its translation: CASSLGRGHHIPYEQYF.

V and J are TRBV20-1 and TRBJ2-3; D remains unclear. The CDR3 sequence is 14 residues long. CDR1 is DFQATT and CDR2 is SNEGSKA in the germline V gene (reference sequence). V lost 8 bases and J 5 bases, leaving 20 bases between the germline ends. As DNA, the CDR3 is TGCAGTCGCCGGACCTACCGGCTGGGAGATACGCAGTATTTT. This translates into CSRRTYRLGDTQYF.

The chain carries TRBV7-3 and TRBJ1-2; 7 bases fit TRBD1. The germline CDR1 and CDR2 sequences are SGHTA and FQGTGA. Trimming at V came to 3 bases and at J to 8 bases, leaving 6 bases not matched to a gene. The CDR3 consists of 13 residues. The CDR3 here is CASSFDREGGYTF. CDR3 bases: TGTGCCAGCAGCTTCGACAGGGAGGGGGGCTACACCTTC.

CDR3 sequence reads: CASTRGRAYEQYF. Written as DNA, the CDR3 is TGTGCCAGCACTAGGGGACGGGCCTACGAGCAGTACTTC. This sequence joins TRBV2 and TRBJ2-7, with D perhaps being TRBD1 or TRBD2 (5 bases each). The CDR3 is 13 amino acids. The germline CDR1 and CDR2 sequences are SNHLY and FYNNEI. V lost 7 bases to trimming and J lost 2 bases, with 12 bases between them.

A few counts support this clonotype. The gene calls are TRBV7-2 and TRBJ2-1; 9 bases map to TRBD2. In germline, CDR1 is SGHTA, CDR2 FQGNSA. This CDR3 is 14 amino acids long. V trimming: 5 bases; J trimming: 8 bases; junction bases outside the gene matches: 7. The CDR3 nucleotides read TGTGCCAGCAGCACCTATAGCGGGAGAGATGAGCAGTTCTTC. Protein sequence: CASSTYSGRDEQFF. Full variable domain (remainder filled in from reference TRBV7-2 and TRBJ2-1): GAGVSQSPSNKVTEKGKDVELRCDPISGHTALYWYRQSLGQGLEFLIYFQGNSAPDKSGLPSDRFSAERTGGSVSTLTIQRTQQEDSAVYLCASSTYSGRDEQFFGPGTRLTVL.

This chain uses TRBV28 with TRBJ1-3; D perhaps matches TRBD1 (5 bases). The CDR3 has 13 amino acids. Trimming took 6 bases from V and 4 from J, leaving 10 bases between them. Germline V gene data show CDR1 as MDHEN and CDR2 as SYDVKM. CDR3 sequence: CASRDMGGNTIYF. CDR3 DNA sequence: TGTGCCAGCAGGGACATGGGAGGAAACACCATATATTTT.

The CDR3 spells CASRSSPGQSEKLFF. The CDR3 DNA sequence: TGTGCCAGCAGATCGAGTCCGGGACAAAGTGAAAAACTGTTTTTT. The V call is TRBV11-3, the J call TRBJ1-4; D perhaps matches TRBD1 (6 bases). Per the germline V gene, CDR1 is SGHNT and CDR2 is YENEEA. CDR3 size: 15 residues. V was trimmed by 6 bases and J by 7 bases, leaving 18 bases between them. The whole variable domain, remainder taken from reference TRBV11-3 and TRBJ1-4, is EAGVVQSPRYKIIEKKQPVAFWCNPISGHNTLYWYLQNLGQGPELLIRYENEEAVDDSQLPKDRFSAERLKGVDSTLKIQPAELGDSAVYLCASRSSPGQSEKLFFGSGTQLSVL.

The CDR3 DNA follows: TGCGCCAGCAGCTTGGGGACGGGTGGCGAGCAGTACTTC. Translating gives CASSLGTGGEQYF. The chain links TRBV5-1 to TRBJ2-7; D gene unclear. This CDR3 is built from 13 residues. Germline loops: CDR1 SGHRS, CDR2 YFSETQ. Trimming cost V 0 bases and J 6 bases, with 10 bases left between them.

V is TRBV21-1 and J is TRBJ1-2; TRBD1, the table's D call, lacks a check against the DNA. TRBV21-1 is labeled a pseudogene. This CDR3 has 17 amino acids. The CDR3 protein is CASSAHGTEDHFYGYTF. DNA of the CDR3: TGTGCCAGCAGCGCCCACGGGACAGAGGATCACTTCTATGGCTACACCTTC.

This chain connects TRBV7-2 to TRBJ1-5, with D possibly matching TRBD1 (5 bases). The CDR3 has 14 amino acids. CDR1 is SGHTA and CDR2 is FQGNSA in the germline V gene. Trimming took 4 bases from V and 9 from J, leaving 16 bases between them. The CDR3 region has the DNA TGTGCCAGCAGCTCCCCGACAGTCCAAGGGCCCCAGCATTTT. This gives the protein CASSSPTVQGPQHF.

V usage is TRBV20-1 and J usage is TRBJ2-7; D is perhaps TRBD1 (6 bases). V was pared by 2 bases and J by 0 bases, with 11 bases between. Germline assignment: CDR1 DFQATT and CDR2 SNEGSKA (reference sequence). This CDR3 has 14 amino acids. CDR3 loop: CSARRGKSSYEQYF. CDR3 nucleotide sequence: TGCAGTGCTAGAAGGGGGAAGAGCTCCTACGAGCAGTACTTC.